Listed below are T cell receptor beta chains from one sample, sequenced in a study of cytomegalovirus exposure and HLA in healthy donors. Here immunoSEQ multiplex PCR was the method, and the copy in TCRdb shows in-frame clones only, minus some. Here the sample spans 150,000 to 180,000 clones, 70% to 90% being singletons. The sequenced sample was PBMCs. The receptors were sampled from a man aged 18 to 29 in good health and CMV-seropositive. The conserved cysteine and the conserved F or W are not part of the CDR3 here.

j_gene | v_gene | CDR3aa
TRBJ2-2 | TRBV29-1 | SVEWRVGELF
TRBJ2-1 | TRBV7-2 | ASSLEAGGSYNEQF
TRBJ1-1 | TRBV18 | ASSRSGGRYTEAF
TRBJ2-3 | TRBV29-1 | SVGDRVADTQY
TRBJ1-2 | TRBV2 | ASKLGYGYT
TRBJ2-6 | TRBV7-2 | ASRQFPGGAGANVLT
TRBJ2-5 | TRBV5-8 | ASSSRTSGKETQY
TRBJ2-7 | TRBV5-1 | ASSLVAGSYEQY
TRBJ1-2 | TRBV28 | ASSIGQYGYT
TRBJ2-2 | TRBV27 | ASSPGTGATGELF
TRBJ2-3 | TRBV7-8 | ASSLMREGRGDTQY
TRBJ1-1 | TRBV7-3 | ASSILRGSEAF
TRBJ2-3 | TRBV7-2 | ASSLDRGTDTQY
TRBJ2-2 | TRBV7-3 | ASSLELGELF
TRBJ2-3 | TRBV4-3 | ASSQDLGTTDTQY
TRBJ2-3 | TRBV11-3 | ASSSGGLAGPDTQY
TRBJ2-2 | TRBV7-6 | ASSITSGGLYTGELF
TRBJ1-1 | TRBV6-5 | ASSYDRGKDTEAF
TRBJ1-1 | TRBV4-3 | ASSQVQGVNTEAF
TRBJ1-1 | TRBV9 | ASSPSQGANTEAF
TRBJ1-2 | TRBV18 | ASSPSDRQLGGYT
TRBJ2-7 | TRBV2 | ASSVGGSPSYEQY
TRBJ1-1 | TRBV4-2 | ASSQEESQGTEAF
TRBJ2-2 | TRBV9 | ASSVSGGPNTGELF
TRBJ1-6 | TRBV4-3 | ASSYGRNSPLH
TRBJ1-2 | TRBV6-1 | AIAGSPNYGYT
TRBJ2-2 | TRBV27 | ASSLGTGGVTGELF
TRBJ2-1 | TRBV7-3 | ASSFSSGGQF
TRBJ2-7 | TRBV7-8 | ASSLDRGREQY
TRBJ2-1 | TRBV11-2 | ASSLRLAGGPGYNEQF
TRBJ2-7 | TRBV10-3 | AIRRQGCYEQY
TRBJ2-7 | TRBV6-5 | ASSYPRGGSSYEQY
TRBJ2-6 | TRBV11-3 | ASSTRQGAGANVLT
TRBJ1-1 | TRBV2 | ASSDWGDRANTEAF
TRBJ1-5 | TRBV18 | ASQNPRGERNQPQH
TRBJ1-1 | TRBV2 | ASSEGLLSTEAF
TRBJ2-2 | TRBV27 | ASSWGLAGGRGTGELF
TRBJ2-7 | TRBV11-2 | ASSREPLADEQY
TRBJ1-2 | TRBV10-1 | ASSYSRDRPPVVYGYT
TRBJ2-7 | TRBV5-6 | ASSFSLTPELQY
TRBJ1-4 | TRBV4-3 | ASSQDIGTTPEKLF
TRBJ1-2 | TRBV16 | ASSQWRTDNYGYT
TRBJ2-1 | TRBV9 | ASSAQGAGGNEQF
TRBJ2-1 | TRBV30 | AWSVASLAYNEQF
TRBJ2-7 | TRBV6-5 | ASSWGLAMYEQY
TRBJ2-1 | TRBV4-3 | ASSHRLAGGRDEQF
TRBJ2-7 | TRBV7-6 | ASSPGLLSYEQY
TRBJ2-7 | TRBV28 | ASSLAGDVREQY
TRBJ2-1 | TRBV4-2 | ASSQEGGAGVGNEQF
TRBJ1-4 | TRBV2 | ASRQGKGSEKLF
TRBJ2-1 | TRBV2 | ASSVSGGRYNEQF
TRBJ1-2 | TRBV5-6 | ASSSGGRGYGYT
TRBJ1-3 | TRBV13 | ASNNRRQNAGNTIY
TRBJ2-3 | TRBV10-2 | ASSTGIGADTQY
TRBJ1-6 | TRBV7-2 | ASSSREALFNSPLH
TRBJ2-1 | TRBV30 | AWSRLRGLYNEQF
TRBJ2-1 | TRBV7-3 | ASSLRAGSSYNEQF
TRBJ2-2 | TRBV25-1 | ASRGSGTGELF
TRBJ2-1 | TRBV19 | ASSLGTYNEQF